The text below deals with one TCR beta chain. These data originate in a study of blood T cell repertoires in COVID-19. Whole-study context: Sources were T cells, B-cell-depleted T cells, or PBMCs; the material itself was cDNA or gDNA.

Profiled with immunoSEQ multiplex PCR; TCRdb holds only in-frame clones, not every one. Here the sample spans 150,000 or so clones, around 82% being singletons. V gave up 3 bases and J gave up 6 bases, with 11 bases separating them. Germline V lookup: CDR1 LNHDA, CDR2 SQIVND (reference sequence). The CDR3 has 13 amino acids. The chain carries TRBV19 and TRBJ1-1; D may be TRBD1 (6 bases). Sequenced sample: PBMCs or T cells enriched from blood (not recorded which). The origin of this receptor is a man in his forties who had recovered from COVID-19. The CDR3 region has the DNA TGTGCCAGTAGTATGGGGGCACCCCCTGAAGCTTTCTTT. As protein: CASSMGAPPEAFF.